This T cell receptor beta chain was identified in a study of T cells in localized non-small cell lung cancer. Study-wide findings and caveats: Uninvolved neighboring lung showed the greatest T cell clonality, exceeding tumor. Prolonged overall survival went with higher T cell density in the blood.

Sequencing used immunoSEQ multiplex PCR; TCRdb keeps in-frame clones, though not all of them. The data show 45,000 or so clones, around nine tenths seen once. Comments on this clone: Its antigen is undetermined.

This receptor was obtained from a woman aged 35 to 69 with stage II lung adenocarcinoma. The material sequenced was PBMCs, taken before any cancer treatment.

The DNA of the CDR3 is TGCGCCAGCAGCTTGGGAAATAGGGGTGAAAAACTGTTTTTT. Translation gives CASSLGNRGEKLFF. V and J are TRBV5-1 and TRBJ1-4; D is perhaps TRBD1 (5 bases). This CDR3 has 14 amino acids. The germline gives CDR1 SGHRS, CDR2 YFSETQ. V lost 0 bases, J lost 7 bases, and 10 bases lay in between.